This TCR beta chain was identified during a study of radiotherapy plus CTLA-4 blockade in lung cancer. About the study: Around 19% of enrolled patients responded objectively, and approximately 34% had disease control.

Profiled with immunoSEQ multiplex PCR; TCRdb holds only in-frame clones, not every one. This sample yields around 70,000 clones, of which around 69% are seen a single time; more than 15% belongs to the top ten. Per germline, CDR1 LGHNA and CDR2 YSLEER. V trimming: 3 bases; J trimming: 2 bases; junction bases outside the gene matches: 6. The CDR3 runs 15 residues. The TCR was taken from a human donor with non-small cell lung cancer whose response to radiotherapy plus ipilimumab could not be evaluated. Some clones in this sample may be carry-over from other donors' samples. The V gene is TRBV4-3, the J gene TRBJ1-1; TRBD1 matches at 7 bases. The sample consisted of peripheral blood, taken from a patient treated with radiotherapy plus ipilimumab. The chain's CDR3 is CASSQYRGGNTEAFF. CDR3 DNA: TGCGCCAGCAGCCAGTACAGGGGAGGAAACACTGAAGCTTTCTTT.